Listed below are T cell receptor beta chains from one sample, sequenced in a study of blood T cell repertoires in COVID-19. TCRdb's copy holds only in-frame clones and misses some; the assay was immunoSEQ multiplex PCR. The sample records a few hundred thousand clones, less than 90% being singletons. The sequenced sample consisted of peripheral blood. These receptors all come from a man younger than 40 with active or convalescent COVID-19. Both conserved end residues are part of each CDR3. A D gene is named only where the DNA matches it firmly. Clone size is not always given. Where it is, it says once, few, many or a class for expanded clones.

V gene	D gene	J gene	clone size	CDR3 protein	CDR3 DNA
TRBV11-1	NA	TRBJ2-3	NA	CASSLAGTSTDTQYF	TGTGCCAGCAGCTTAGCAGGGACAAGCACAGATACGCAGTATTTT
TRBV10-1	NA	TRBJ1-3	few	CASSDPGHGNTIYF	TGCGCCAGCAGTGATCCGGGACACGGAAACACCATATATTTT
TRBV7-3	NA	TRBJ2-2	once	CASSLSGSGELFF	TGTGCCAGCAGCTTATCAGGTTCCGGGGAGCTGTTTTTT
TRBV13	NA	TRBJ1-1	NA	CASSHRQKNTEAFF	TGTGCCAGCAGCCACCGACAGAAGAACACTGAAGCTTTCTTT
TRBV15	TRBD1	TRBJ1-1	once	CATSTPPGQGVESYTEAFF	TGTGCCACCAGCACCCCACCGGGACAGGGGGTTGAGAGTTACACTGAAGCTTTCTTT
TRBV6-5	TRBD1	TRBJ1-5	NA	CASSLDRAGNQPQHF	TGTGCCAGCAGCCTCGACAGGGCGGGGAATCAGCCCCAGCATTTT
TRBV9	NA	TRBJ2-1	NA	CASSVVTRAQYNEQFF	TGTGCCAGCAGCGTAGTGACTAGAGCTCAGTACAATGAGCAGTTCTTC
TRBV4-3	NA	TRBJ1-2	few	CASSQSVGGSYGYTF	TGCGCCAGCAGCCAATCGGTTGGCGGCTCCTATGGCTACACCTTC
TRBV14	TRBD1	TRBJ1-2	few	CAKIGQGASGLNGYTF	TGTGCCAAGATAGGACAGGGGGCATCAGGATTGAATGGCTACACCTTC
TRBV2	TRBD1	TRBJ1-2	NA	CASSETQGAYGYTF	TGTGCCAGCAGTGAAACCCAGGGGGCGTATGGCTACACCTTC
TRBV5-4	NA	TRBJ1-2	NA	CASSARAGYTF	TGTGCCAGCAGCGCGAGGGCTGGCTACACCTTC
TRBV30	TRBD1	TRBJ2-7	NA	CAWSRHRDRSYEQYF	TGTGCCTGGAGTCGACACCGGGACAGGTCCTACGAGCAGTACTTC
TRBV5-5	NA	TRBJ1-4	NA	CASSSQNRTTNEKLFF	TGTGCCAGCAGCTCGCAAAACAGAACAACTAATGAAAAACTGTTTTTT
TRBV9	NA	TRBJ1-2	NA	CASRDQSRYGYTF	TGTGCCAGCCGGGATCAAAGCCGGTATGGCTACACCTTC
TRBV27	NA	TRBJ2-4	once	CASSSRVGVGENIQYF	TGTGCCAGCAGTTCCCGGGTCGGGGTGGGAGAAAACATTCAGTACTTC
TRBV30	TRBD1	TRBJ1-1	NA	CAWSVLGGAYTEAFF	TGTGCCTGGAGTGTACTAGGGGGCGCTTATACTGAAGCTTTCTTT
TRBV6-7	TRBD1	TRBJ1-5	NA	CASSYQDRGNQPQHF	TGTGCCAGCAGTTACCAAGACAGGGGCAATCAGCCCCAGCATTTT
TRBV5-1	TRBD1	TRBJ1-4	few	CASSWGTGGFTNEKLFF	TGCGCCAGCAGCTGGGGGACAGGGGGTTTTACTAATGAAAAACTGTTTTTT
TRBV6-5	TRBD1	TRBJ1-1	NA	CASSTPGQGGEAFF	TGTGCCAGCAGTACACCGGGACAGGGGGGGGAAGCTTTCTTT
TRBV4-1	NA	TRBJ1-2	NA	CASSQELGWGRGYTF	TGCGCCAGCAGCCAAGAATTGGGCTGGGGCCGTGGCTACACCTTC
TRBV20-1	NA	TRBJ2-7	NA	CSARVLYEQYF	TGCAGTGCTAGAGTACTCTACGAGCAGTACTTC
TRBV19	NA	TRBJ1-2	NA	CASSTRREPHYGYTF	TGTGCCAGTAGTACCCGACGGGAGCCTCACTATGGCTACACCTTC
TRBV19	NA	TRBJ1-2	NA	CASSKRTETNYGYTF	TGTGCCAGTAGTAAGCGGACAGAAACTAACTATGGCTACACCTTC
TRBV10-3	NA	TRBJ2-2	few	CAIRSPERTGELFF	TGTGCCATTCGATCGCCGGAGCGCACCGGGGAGCTGTTTTTT
TRBV9	NA	TRBJ1-4	once	CASSAAGGEKLFF	TGTGCCAGCAGCGCGGCGGGTGGTGAAAAACTGTTTTTT
TRBV5-1	NA	TRBJ1-4	NA	CASGWEGPNEKLFF	TGCGCCAGCGGCTGGGAGGGGCCTAATGAAAAACTGTTTTTT
TRBV5-1	NA	TRBJ2-3	NA	CASRAVGNTADTQYF	TGCGCCAGCAGGGCAGTCGGGAACACCGCAGATACGCAGTATTTT
TRBV7-3	NA	TRBJ1-2	once	CASSLTAGPDYGYTF	TGTGCCAGCAGCTTAACGGCAGGCCCAGACTATGGCTACACCTTC
TRBV5-4	TRBD1	TRBJ2-2	NA	CASSRGQFAGELFF	TGTGCCAGCAGCCGGGGACAGTTCGCCGGGGAGCTGTTTTTT
TRBV5-1	TRBD2	TRBJ2-7	NA	CASSFYSGGSYEQYF	TGCGCCAGCAGCTTTTACAGCGGGGGATCCTACGAGCAGTACTTC
TRBV19	TRBD2	TRBJ2-3	NA	CATRERGGTDTQYF	TGTGCCACCCGAGAGCGGGGTGGCACAGATACGCAGTATTTT
TRBV6-4	TRBD2	TRBJ2-3	NA	CASSPHPGGSTDTQYF	TGTGCCAGCAGTCCCCATCCGGGGGGTAGCACAGATACGCAGTATTTT
TRBV11-2	NA	TRBJ2-1	NA	CASSLGSGEQFF	TGTGCCAGCAGCTTAGGGAGTGGTGAGCAGTTCTTC
TRBV13	TRBD1	TRBJ1-4	NA	CASSLQGDGNEKLFF	TGTGCCAGCAGCCTACAGGGGGATGGTAATGAAAAACTGTTTTTT
TRBV2	TRBD2	TRBJ2-2	NA	CASSASGSRSTGELFF	TGTGCCAGCAGTGCAAGCGGGAGTCGAAGCACCGGGGAGCTGTTTTTT
TRBV10-3	NA	TRBJ2-7	NA	CAISATGSLDEQYF	TGTGCCATCAGTGCTACGGGATCTTTGGACGAGCAGTACTTC
TRBV7-2	NA	TRBJ2-2	NA	CASSFGGPGTGELFF	TGTGCCAGCAGCTTCGGGGGGCCGGGCACCGGGGAGCTGTTTTTT
TRBV24-1	TRBD1	TRBJ1-5	NA	CATSSGGHQPQHF	TGTGCCACCAGTTCAGGGGGCCATCAGCCCCAGCATTTT